Described below is a single T cell receptor (beta chain) sequence and its context. This clone was seen once. No antigen is known for it. No base-level quality is on record; no much larger clone is a single base apart. This sample was included in a study of T cell responses to AZD1222 COVID-19 vaccine (dated by TCRdb to the early 2020s). About the full investigation: A total of 230 to 250 trial participants underwent TCR sequencing, of whom roughly 210 had received two doses of AZD1222 and roughly 26 had received two doses of the MenACWY control vaccine. Enrollment into the trials was organized by age into subgroups of 18-55, 56-69 and 70-plus years, and those subgroups contained roughly 150, 30 and 60 TCR-sequenced participants, respectively. What the study reported, not specific to this receptor: Most participants were white British and females outnumbered males, and the authors suggested that clonal diversity may have been underestimated. Vaccine-associated CD4 TCRs spanned the whole spike protein, with dominant responses in regions 160-218 and 743-854. Only six AZD1222 recipients were SARS-CoV-2 seropositive at baseline, limiting conclusions about previously exposed vaccinees. In the small 56-69-year group, the increase in depth fell short of significance, most likely because of low power. Because no day 14 peak-response samples were available, the repertoires could be characterized only after the peak T cell response. Epitopes outside the regions mutated in the B.1.351 and B.1.1.7 variants were reportedly recognized by nearly half of the unique spike-specific TCRs. After two AZD1222 doses, both the breadth and the depth of spike-specific TCRs were significantly higher than at day 0 and than in MenACWY recipients.

The time point tag for this specimen amounts to: about 28 days (+/-7) after the second vaccine dose. AZD1222 recipients whose second dose came at about 4 weeks and those whose second dose came at about 12 weeks were combined into one group, since spike-specific TCR depth and breadth did not differ between the two schedules. Vaccinee samples were obtained from the UK trials COV001 and COV002, which included a single-blind randomized controlled phase 2/3 trial of AZD1222 (ChAdOx1 nCoV-19) in healthy adults. For TCRbeta chain sequencing, PBMC samples from trial participants were taken at day 0 and at day 28 after the second dose. The CDR3 regions of human TCRbeta chains were analyzed by immunosequencing. As for the original processing: Repertoire TCRs were matched against a reference library of SARS-CoV-2-specific TCRs generated with the MIRA antigen-specificity platform. Breadth was defined as the fraction of unique TCRs that were SARS-CoV-2-associated, and depth was defined as the fraction of total T cells that were SARS-CoV-2-associated. Using the MIRA data, every spike-specific TCR was mapped to the spike region that the TCR reacted to and assigned to either a CD4 or a CD8 class. Log10-transformed breadth and depth values were compared by one-way ANOVA with Sidak's multiple comparisons tests. TCRdb carries this immuneACCESS record with in-frame sequences only. Its versions omit some clonotypes, under half of them owing to an unresolved V gene in the studies checked, with the rest unexplained. V, J and clone size are those of that table, while D and trimming were read from the DNA. For this sample there are roughly 190,000 clones; approximately 90% appear just once. The ten largest account for roughly 3.5% of the sample.

The sequence was collected from an adult who received the AZD1222 COVID-19 vaccine. The material was peripheral blood, obtained 28 days after the second AZD1222 dose.

The encoded CDR3 is CASSLGVGNQPQHF. The nucleotides are TGTGCCAGCAGCTTGGGAGTGGGCAATCAGCCCCAGCATTTT. The chain employs TRBV5-6 and TRBJ1-5; the D gene remains uncertain. From the cysteine through the phenylalanine, the CDR3 covers 14 amino acids. The DNA shown is the 42-base CDR3, in frame from base 1. CDR1 and CDR2 were assigned from the germline V gene as SGHDT and YYEEEE. A distance of 6 bases separates the germline ends of V and J, which lose 0 bases and 2 bases respectively.